Below are 14 T cell receptor beta chains sequenced from a single sample in a study of cytomegalovirus exposure and HLA in healthy donors. Primers included in the PCR were 60 Vbeta and 13 Jbeta primers. Data came from immunoSEQ multiplex PCR; TCRdb stores just in-frame clones and leaves some out. The sample has 150,000 to 200,000 clones, approximately 78% seen once. The source material was PBMCs. These TCRs come from a woman in her thirties in good health and CMV-seropositive.

This chain joins TRBV29-1 and TRBJ2-1, with 7 nucleotides matching TRBD1. The V and J ends lost 1 base and 5 bases, in that order; junction bases with no gene match: 2. CDR1 and CDR2 (germline): SQVTM, ANQGSEA. The CDR3 length is 13 residues. The CDR3 DNA follows: TGCAGCGTTGAAGGACAGGGAGACAATGAGCAGTTCTTC. Its protein is CSVEGQGDNEQFF.

The rearrangement joins TRBV4-2 to TRBJ2-2; 9 positions agree with TRBD2. The CDR3 length is 17 residues. V shed 6 bases, J shed 3 bases, and the junction held 11 bases outside the gene matches. CDR1 and CDR2 (germline): LGHNA, YNFKEQ. CDR3 nucleotide sequence: TGTGCCAGCAGACCTGTCGGAGCGGGGGGCGACACCGGGGAGCTGTTTTTT. This gives the protein CASRPVGAGGDTGELFF.

Written as DNA, the CDR3 is TGTGCCAGCAGTCAACCGGGACAGGGGAATGGGGGCTACACCTTC. Translation gives CASSQPGQGNGGYTF. The chain is built from TRBV28 and TRBJ1-2; 10 bases map to TRBD1. The V and J ends lost 5 bases and 8 bases, in that order; junction bases with no gene match: 11. Germline V gene lookup returns CDR1 MDHEN and CDR2 SYDVKM. CDR3 size: 15 residues.

This clone was recorded a few times. The V and J genes are TRBV7-6 and TRBJ2-5, with 8 positions matching TRBD2. In germline, CDR1 is SGHVS, CDR2 FNYEAQ. The CDR3 has 14 amino acids. J was trimmed by 5 bases and V by 3 bases; bases with no gene match: 5. The CDR3: CASSLGLVGETQYF. CDR3 nucleotides: TGTGCCAGCAGCTTGGGACTAGTTGGGGAGACCCAGTACTTC.

The CDR3 nucleotides are TGCGCCAGCAGCGGGGACATTGTCTCCTACAATGAGCAGTTCTTC. This sequence encodes CASSGDIVSYNEQFF. The chain employs TRBV5-1 and TRBJ2-1; D perhaps matches TRBD1 (6 bases). The germline gives CDR1 SGHRS, CDR2 YFSETQ. V dropped 4 bases and J dropped 0 bases, with 11 bases sitting between them. This CDR3 has 15 residues.

The chain couples TRBV7-3 to TRBJ2-2; D unresolved. The germline V gene encodes CDR1 SGHTA and CDR2 FQGTGA. The CDR3 is 14 amino acids. Trimming shortened V by 2 bases and J by 4 bases, and 8 bases separated the two germline ends. CDR3: CASSLGGRTGELFF. The CDR3 DNA reads TGTGCCAGCAGCTTAGGCGGCCGCACCGGGGAGCTGTTTTTT.

This clone has just a few counts. The chain links TRBV30 to TRBJ2-4, with a tentative D call TRBD2 (7 bases). V lost 4 bases, J lost 9 bases, and 19 bases lay in between. CDR1 and CDR2 from the germline V gene are GTSNPN and SVGIG (reference sequence). The CDR3 extends over 14 amino acids. The CDR3 reads CAWKGGLKGVIQYF. CDR3 nucleotide sequence: TGTGCCTGGAAGGGGGGGTTGAAGGGGGTCATTCAGTACTTC. The full variable domain, in which reference TRBV30 and TRBJ2-4 provide the parts outside the CDR3, is SQTIHQWPATLVQPVGSPLSLECTVEGTSNPNLYWYRQAAGRGLQLLFYSVGIGQISSEVPQNLSASRPQDRQFILSSKKLLLSDSGFYLCAWKGGLKGVIQYFGAGTRLSVL.

This clone was observed once. The V gene is TRBV19, the J gene TRBJ1-5; TRBD1 agrees at 7 bases. The CDR3 spans 18 residues. The V gene end was trimmed by 4 bases and the J gene end by 5 bases; junction bases not matched to a gene: 17. Per germline, CDR1 LNHDA and CDR2 SQIVND (reference sequence). This chain's CDR3 is CASSSYRGYWEADQPQHF. CDR3 nucleotides: TGTGCCAGTAGTAGCTACAGGGGATACTGGGAAGCGGATCAGCCCCAGCATTTT.

V usage is TRBV28 and J usage is TRBJ1-1; a weak D match, TRBD1 (6 bases). The V and J ends lost 3 bases and 0 bases respectively, with 8 bases between them. Germline V CDR1 and CDR2: MDHEN, SYDVKM. The CDR3 is 14 residues long. This chain's CDR3 is CASSFQGLNTEAFF. DNA for the CDR3: TGTGCCAGCAGTTTCCAGGGGCTGAACACTGAAGCTTTCTTT.

The J gene is TRBJ2-1, the V gene TRBV29-1; 8 positions agree with TRBD1. CDR1 and CDR2 (germline): SQVTM, ANQGSEA. This CDR3 is built from 13 residues. V shed 1 base, J shed 15 bases, and the junction held 11 bases outside the gene matches. CDR3 region: CSVEGAGGIETFF. CDR3 nucleotides: TGCAGCGTTGAAGGGGCAGGGGGCATCGAAACGTTCTTC.

J is TRBJ2-3 and V is TRBV5-6; 9 bases align to TRBD2. Germline CDR1 reads SGHDT; CDR2 reads YYEEEE. The junction had 3 bases not matched to a gene; V was cut back by 0 bases and J by 1 base. CDR3 length: 16 residues. The CDR3 region is CASSLVASGGTDTQYF. The CDR3 DNA follows: TGTGCCAGCAGCTTGGTGGCTAGCGGGGGCACAGATACGCAGTATTTT.

The chain joins TRBV14 to TRBJ2-5; D is ambiguous. CDR1 is SGHDN and CDR2 is FVKESK in the germline V gene. The CDR3 sequence is 11 residues long. Between the trimmed V and J ends, which lost 3 bases and 7 bases, there was a span of 6 bases. The DNA of the CDR3 is TGTGCCAGCAGCCAGACTTGGACCCAGTACTTC. Protein: CASSQTWTQYF.

A few counts support this clone. The chain is built from TRBV28 and TRBJ1-1; D gene uncertain. The CDR3 is 13 amino acids. V was shortened by 3 bases and J by 1 base, with 6 bases between the two germline ends. The germline CDR1 and CDR2 sequences are MDHEN and SYDVKM. This CDR3 reads CASSFRRNTEAFF. The CDR3 DNA sequence: TGTGCCAGCAGTTTTCGTAGGAACACTGAAGCTTTCTTT.

The sample holds a few counts of this clone. V is TRBV9 and J is TRBJ1-1, with 12 bases aligning to TRBD1. The V and J ends lost 4 bases and 8 bases, in that order; junction bases with no gene match: 9. Germline V gene lookup returns CDR1 SGDLS and CDR2 YYNGEE. There are 15 residues in the CDR3. The CDR3 spells CASSSLGQGAEEAFF. The CDR3 DNA is TGTGCCAGCAGCTCCCTGGGACAGGGGGCTGAGGAAGCTTTCTTT.